This record looks at one T cell receptor (beta chain) sequence and its context. What it recognizes is unknown. The PCR had 60 Vbeta and 13 Jbeta primers. Original methodology: In a later analysis, the count reached some 75 million unique TCR beta chains, with approximately 10 million shared. Produced via immunoSEQ multiplex PCR; TCRdb's table is partial and in-frame only. V and J calls and clone size are given by that table; D and trimming were obtained from the DNA. The repertoire holds around 180,000 clones, with roughly 83% as singletons. With 7 bases clipped from V and 3 bases from J, the junction kept 9 bases outside the gene matches. Germline CDR1 and CDR2: MNHNY and SVGAGI (reference sequence). This CDR3 has 14 residues. This specimen comes from a study of cytomegalovirus exposure and HLA in healthy donors. Study-wide findings and caveats: Most of the TCR beta V segments (in an earlier analysis) were productive either about 90% or about 30% of the time. Among CMV-associated TCR beta chains, most appeared HLA-restricted in a later analysis. In a later analysis, common viral pathogens appeared linked to several of the most significant clusters.

Sequenced: PBMCs. The TCR originated in a boy between 10 and 17 years old in good health and CMV-seronegative. The chain links TRBV6-6 to TRBJ2-7; the match to TRBD1 covers 7 bases. DNA for the CDR3: TGTGCCAGCACTCCCGGGACAGCGAACTACGAGCAGTACTTC. It specifies CASTPGTANYEQYF.